This entry features one T cell receptor (beta chain) sequence. Its antigen target is currently unknown. Nothing much larger sits one base from this clone, and base qualities are not available. Each collaborating institution followed its own protocols to collect whole blood in K2EDTA tubes. For TCRbeta analysis, collaborator samples were shipped as frozen whole blood, as isolated PBMCs, or as DNA extracted from either sample type. The data are from a study of blood T cell repertoires in COVID-19 (dated by TCRdb to about 2020). Context from the whole study: The collaborator samples originated in the United States, Italy and Spain and spanned the acute and convalescent phases of COVID-19. The prospective study material was composed of cDNA or gDNA derived from T cells, B-cell-depleted T cells, or PBMCs. The dataset comprised deeply sampled blood TCRbeta repertoires from subjects exposed to, actively infected with, or recovered from COVID-19. The repertoires were made available in a free public database intended to serve as a resource for research on the immune response to SARS-CoV-2. Samples were obtained from the ongoing ImmuneRACE study (first 160 participants) and from 950 to 1,500 subjects provided by 6 global collaborators. The sample metadata nearly always contained a de-identified subject ID, COVID-19 status, age in years and sex. HLA class I and class II types, where available, came from metadata supplied by the sample provider rather than from assay-based typing. Paper-wide results and their limitations: The amount of clinical and demographic metadata varied by source and participant and was provided uncurated.

The immunoSEQ Assay, a bias-controlled multiplex PCR, was used to amplify TCRbeta CDR3 regions from genomic DNA. Regarding the original processing steps: The number of nucleated cells in each sample was estimated by amplification of reference gene primers within the assay. To quantify the absolute abundance of each unique TCRbeta CDR3 rearrangement, sequence reads were collapsed and filtered. For each sample, productive Simpson clonality was calculated by taking the square root of Simpson's diversity index across productive rearrangements. TCRdb retrieved this table from immuneACCESS and kept in-frame rearrangements only. Not all clones are present; in checked studies, unresolved V genes account for under half, and no reason is known for the remainder. V and J calls and clone size follow that table, whereas D and trimming were derived from the DNA. Here the sample has 240,000 or so clones; 70% to 85% occur a single time. Of the sample, 3.3% falls within the top ten clones.

Per the germline V gene (reference sequence), LGHDT is the CDR1 and YNNKEL is the CDR2. The CDR3 goes from the cysteine to the phenylalanine over 18 residues. The entry retains the CDR3 DNA only, 54 bases that are in frame from base 1. Trimming accounts for 2 bases at V and 2 bases at J, while the number of junction bases matched to no gene is 12. Material: peripheral blood. This TCR was recovered from a woman of 80 years or more with acute or convalescent COVID-19. The chain employs TRBV3-1 (or the pseudogene TRBV3-2) and TRBJ1-5, with 7 bases in between that match TRBD1. The DNA sequence is given as TGTGCCAGCAGCCAAAGGGGGACCGGGACAGTCGGCAATCAGCCCCAGCATTTT. Translation gives CASSQRGTGTVGNQPQHF.